This T cell receptor beta chain was sequenced for a study of blood T cells in healthy people across ages. Healthy Caucasians from Russia aged about 6 to 95 served as donors. The second PCR ran roughly 6 to 11 cycles with a sample-barcoded 5' primer and J-beta primers. Per-sample output comprised a minimum of 2.5 million paired-end reads containing CDR3. TCRdb ran MiXCR on the 5' RACE reads and lists one entry per CDR3 protein. The sample yields 1,300,000 or so distinct CDR3 sequences, 55% to 75% seen once. Study-wide findings and caveats: Diversity was higher, and naive CD4+ cells more numerous, in long-lived donors than in aged donors. Age brought a roughly linear fall in TCR beta diversity measured per million T cells.

To note about this clonotype: As yet, its antigen is unknown.

V lost 10 bases, J lost 8 bases, and 11 bases lay in between. The CDR3 covers 11 residues. CDR1 is MNHNY, CDR2 SVGAGI, per germline (reference sequence). Sequenced material: blood. The TCR comes from a man aged 18-30 years in good health. V gene TRBV6-6 combines with J gene TRBJ1-4; D ambiguous. For the CDR3, the DNA is TGTGCCACCGCCCTGAGCGAAAAACTGTTTTTT. Its protein product is CATALSEKLFF.